This entry lists 25 T cell receptor beta chains sequenced from one sample in a study of blood T cell repertoires in COVID-19. TCRdb keeps only in-frame clones here, not all; method: immunoSEQ multiplex PCR. The sample holds 65,000 to 80,000 clones, 82% seen once. The sequenced sample was peripheral blood. The receptors shown here come from a human donor in a cohort sampled during active COVID-19.

This clone was seen only once. The chain uses TRBV19 and TRBJ2-5; D may be TRBD2 (6 bases). Per the germline V gene, CDR1 is LNHDA and CDR2 is SQIVND (reference sequence). Between the trimmed V and J ends, which lost 5 bases and 5 bases, there was a span of 9 bases. The CDR3 contains 12 residues. The CDR3 region has the DNA TGTGCCAGTAGTTCCGGAGGGGAGACCCAGTACTTC. Encoded protein: CASSSGGETQYF. Based on the CDR3 plus reference TRBV19 and TRBJ2-5, the full variable domain is DGGITQSPKYLFRKEGQNVTLSCEQNLNHDAMYWYRQDPGQGLRLIYYSQIVNDFQKGDIAEGYSVSREKKESFPLTVTSAQKNPTAFYLCASSSGGETQYFGPGTRLLVL.

The rearrangement joins TRBV7-9 to TRBJ1-2; a weak D match, TRBD1 (6 bases). Germline lookup yields CDR1 SEHNR and CDR2 FQNEAQ (reference sequence). V was trimmed by 0 bases and J by 5 bases, leaving 16 bases between them. This CDR3 has 16 amino acids. The CDR3 reads CASSLAYSTGQYGYTF. The CDR3 coding sequence is TGTGCCAGCAGCTTAGCCTACTCGACCGGACAGTATGGCTACACCTTC.

The CDR3 region is CASSYGQANTDTQYF. DNA for the CDR3: TGTGCCAGCAGCTACGGCCAGGCAAACACAGATACGCAGTATTTT. The chain joins TRBV6-6 to TRBJ2-3; D is undetermined. Trimming took 6 bases from V and 2 from J, leaving 15 bases between them. Germline V gives CDR1 MNHNY, CDR2 SVGAGI (reference sequence). The CDR3 has 15 amino acids.

The chain has TRBV4-2 and TRBJ1-1; D gene uncertain. The CDR3 spans 15 residues. Germline CDR1 and CDR2: LGHNA and YNFKEQ. The V end lost 5 bases, the J end lost 3 bases, and 16 bases lay between the germline ends. CDR3 residues: CASSFSGNQDTEAFF. The CDR3 nucleotides are TGTGCCAGCAGCTTCTCCGGGAACCAGGACACTGAAGCTTTCTTT.

The chain carries TRBV14 and TRBJ2-1, with unresolved D. Germline loops: CDR1 SGHDN, CDR2 FVKESK. CDR3 length: 15 residues. With 6 bases removed from V and 0 bases from J, the gap between germline ends came to 12 bases. CDR3 bases: TGTGCCAGCAGGCCCGCCTGGAGCTCCTACAATGAGCAGTTCTTC. Encoded protein: CASRPAWSSYNEQFF. The full variable domain, with the rest looked up from reference TRBV14 and TRBJ2-1, is EAGVTQFPSHSVIEKGQTVTLRCDPISGHDNLYWYRRVMGKEIKFLLHFVKESKQDESGMPNNRFLAERTGGTYSTLKVQPAELEDSGVYFCASRPAWSSYNEQFFGPGTRLTVL.

The gene calls are TRBV24-1 and TRBJ2-1; 9 nucleotides line up with TRBD1. Per the germline V gene, CDR1 is KGHDR and CDR2 is SFDVKD. The CDR3 contains 15 residues. The J segment lost 0 bases and the V segment lost 7 bases, leaving 3 bases of the junction unmatched. CDR3 loop: CATRDRGSSYNEQFF. CDR3 nucleotide sequence: TGTGCCACCAGGGACAGGGGCAGCTCCTACAATGAGCAGTTCTTC.

The chain employs TRBV6-5 and TRBJ2-7; 10 nucleotides line up with TRBD1. The V gene's germline CDR1 is MNHEY and CDR2 SVGAGI. With V trimmed by 1 base and J by 7 bases, 7 bases remained unmatched. The CDR3 is made up of 15 amino acids. As DNA, the CDR3 is TGTGCCAGCAGTTACTTCGGGACAGGGGTGAAGGAGCAGTACTTC. It yields the protein CASSYFGTGVKEQYF.

The chain couples TRBV16 to TRBJ1-3; D is unresolved. Germline V gives CDR1 KGHSY, CDR2 FQNENV. The V end was cut by 0 bases, the J end by 0 bases, with 6 bases between. This CDR3 comprises 15 residues. This CDR3 is CASSQSRASGNTIYF. As DNA, the CDR3 is TGTGCCAGCAGCCAATCGAGGGCCTCTGGAAACACCATATATTTT.

This chain connects TRBV28 to TRBJ2-7; 7 nucleotides agree with TRBD1. CDR1 MDHEN and CDR2 SYDVKM come from the germline V gene. The CDR3 is 17 residues long. Trimming cost V 6 bases and J 0 bases; bases outside gene matches: 14. CDR3 region: CASSPLLKGASSYEQYF. The CDR3 DNA sequence: TGTGCCAGCAGCCCCCTGCTTAAGGGGGCCTCCTCCTACGAGCAGTACTTC.

The chain is built from TRBV4-2 and TRBJ2-5; 8 nucleotides align to TRBD2. The CDR3 is 16 residues long. V trimming: 1 base; J trimming: 5 bases; junction bases outside the gene matches: 9. Germline V gene sequence: CDR1 LGHNA, CDR2 YNFKEQ. The DNA of the CDR3 is TGTGCCAGCAGCCAAGGGGCCCAGCGGGGGAGTGAGACCCAGTACTTC. It translates to CASSQGAQRGSETQYF.

For the CDR3, the DNA is TGCGCCAGCAGCTTCACAGGGGGCTTTGAAAAACTGTTTTTT. Translated: CASSFTGGFEKLFF. This sequence joins TRBV5-1 and TRBJ1-4; 9 nucleotides match TRBD1. Trimming took 2 bases from V and 7 from J; bases not matched to a gene: 3. The CDR3 runs to 14 residues. The germline gives CDR1 SGHRS, CDR2 YFSETQ.

The gene calls are TRBV7-8 and TRBJ2-3; TRBD2 is a possible D gene (7 bases). The V gene's germline CDR1 is SGHVS and CDR2 FQNEAQ. V gave up 4 bases and J gave up 2 bases, with 16 bases separating them. The CDR3 is 16 residues long. CDR3 nucleotides: TGTGCCAGCAGCTCCGTGGGGGGGGCCCCCACAGATACGCAGTATTTT. Translation: CASSSVGGAPTDTQYF.

This clone appeared once. The chain employs TRBV7-3 and TRBJ2-3; perhaps TRBD2 as D (5 bases). The CDR3 totals 13 residues. Germline V gene sequence: CDR1 SGHTA, CDR2 FQGTGA. The germline V and J ends were trimmed by 4 bases and 4 bases, with 9 bases remaining between them. CDR3 loop: CASSSRTSDTQYF. In DNA form, the CDR3 reads TGTGCCAGCAGCTCCCGGACTTCAGATACGCAGTATTTT.

This chain joins TRBV7-8 and TRBJ1-6; 8 bases are a match to TRBD1. From germline, CDR1 is SGHVS and CDR2 FQNEAQ. The ends lost 6 bases at V and 8 bases at J; junction bases unmatched: 6. This CDR3 is built from 14 residues. The DNA of the CDR3 is TGTGCCAGCAGAACCGGGACAGGCGATTCACCCCTCCACTTT. This codes for CASRTGTGDSPLHF.

The chain is built from TRBV7-3 and TRBJ1-2; D not certain. CDR3 length equals 14 residues. V shed 6 bases and J shed 0 bases, with 11 bases lying between them. In germline, CDR1 is SGHTA, CDR2 FQGTGA. In DNA form, the CDR3 reads TGTGCCAGCAGGTTACAAGGAGCTAACTATGGCTACACCTTC. It specifies CASRLQGANYGYTF.

This clone showed up just once. CDR3 sequence: CASSHPPGQGDYEQYF. CDR3 in DNA: TGTGCCAGCAGCCACCCTCCGGGACAGGGAGACTACGAGCAGTACTTC. The chain combines TRBV3-1 (or the pseudogene TRBV3-2) with TRBJ2-7; 9 bases are shared with TRBD1. The germline CDR1 and CDR2 sequences are LGHDT and YNNKEL (reference sequence). There are 16 residues in the CDR3. The V segment lost 3 bases and the J segment 3 bases; nucleotides outside the gene matches: 9.

The gene calls are TRBV20-1 and TRBJ2-1; no clear D. Germline V gene sequence: CDR1 DFQATT, CDR2 SNEGSKA (reference sequence). The CDR3 is 10 residues long. Deletions cut 5 bases from V and 5 bases from J, with 4 bases between. CDR3 region: CSAPDNEQFF. The CDR3 nucleotides read TGCAGTGCTCCGGACAATGAGCAGTTCTTC.

The chain links TRBV19 to TRBJ1-5; 10 bases line up with TRBD1. The CDR3 totals 16 residues. Germline values: CDR1 LNHDA, CDR2 SQIVND (reference sequence). Trimming at V came to 6 bases and at J to 2 bases, leaving 7 bases not matched to a gene. The CDR3 nucleotides are TGTGCCAGTAGGCGGGACAGGGGCGACGGCAATCAGCCCCAGCATTTT. Residues: CASRRDRGDGNQPQHF. The entire variable domain, with the rest obtained from reference TRBV19 and TRBJ1-5, is as follows: DGGITQSPKYLFRKEGQNVTLSCEQNLNHDAMYWYRQDPGQGLRLIYYSQIVNDFQKGDIAEGYSVSREKKESFPLTVTSAQKNPTAFYLCASRRDRGDGNQPQHFGDGTRLSIL.

CDR3 sequence reads: CASSHLRTGGISPLHF. CDR3 DNA: TGTGCCAGCAGCCACCTTCGGACAGGGGGCATTTCACCCCTCCACTTT. J is TRBJ1-6 and V is TRBV11-1; 11 bases align to TRBD1. CDR1 SGHAT and CDR2 FQDESV come from the germline V gene (reference sequence). The V and J ends lost 5 bases and 9 bases, in that order; junction bases with no gene match: 9. The CDR3 sequence is 16 residues long.

The gene calls are TRBV9 and TRBJ2-3; 12 bases map to TRBD2. The CDR3 sequence is 16 residues long. V trimming: 4 bases; J trimming: 2 bases; junction bases outside the gene matches: 5. Per the germline V gene, CDR1 is SGDLS and CDR2 is YYNGEE. The CDR3: CASSTTSGGYTDTQYF. CDR3 bases: TGTGCCAGCAGCACGACTAGCGGGGGCTACACAGATACGCAGTATTTT.

The V and J genes are TRBV5-1 and TRBJ2-3; TRBD1 matches 11 bases. The CDR3 is made up of 16 amino acids. Looked up from germline, CDR1 is SGHRS and CDR2 is YFSETQ. Trimming cost V 0 bases and J 4 bases; bases outside gene matches: 4. CDR3 in amino acids: CASSLGTGGLPDTQYF. CDR3 in DNA: TGCGCCAGCAGCTTGGGGACAGGGGGCCTGCCAGATACGCAGTATTTT.

The J gene is TRBJ2-2, the V gene TRBV5-1; D is possibly TRBD1 (6 bases). The CDR3 length is 14 residues. Trimming removed 3 bases at V and 7 bases at J, with 13 bases between. CDR1 and CDR2 from the germline V gene are SGHRS and YFSETQ. DNA for the CDR3: TGCGCCAGCAGCTCTCGACAGGACCTCGGGGAGCTGTTTTTT. Translating gives CASSSRQDLGELFF.

The V call is TRBV11-3, the J call TRBJ2-6; 7 positions match TRBD1. The germline CDR1 and CDR2 sequences are SGHNT and YENEEA. J lost 2 bases, V lost 5 bases, and 3 bases had no gene match. The CDR3 loop spans 15 amino acids. DNA of the CDR3: TGTGCCAGCAGCCCCACAGGGGCTGGGGCCAACGTCCTGACTTTC. This translates into CASSPTGAGANVLTF.

This clone was seen just once. This rearrangement joins TRBV7-8 to TRBJ1-5; D perhaps matches TRBD1 (5 bases). Trimming pared 5 bases from V and 2 bases from J, leaving 13 bases between. The CDR3 sequence is 15 residues long. In germline, CDR1 is SGHVS, CDR2 FQNEAQ. CDR3 DNA: TGTGCCAGCAGCCCCTATGGGGGGGGCAATCAGCCCCAGCATTTT. The encoded protein is CASSPYGGGNQPQHF.

V and J are TRBV19 and TRBJ1-5, with TRBD1 matching over 7 bases. The V gene's germline CDR1 is LNHDA and CDR2 SQIVND (reference sequence). V shed 2 bases and J 4 bases; nucleotides not matched to a gene: 8. The CDR3 runs to 16 residues. CDR3 residues: CASSISIDRENQPQHF. As DNA, the CDR3 is TGTGCCAGTAGTATAAGTATCGACAGGGAGAATCAGCCCCAGCATTTT.